The source of this TCR beta chain is a study of control samples from healthy donors and cancer patients (dated by TCRdb to 2019 to 2021). Receptor libraries were prepared by the immunoSEQ multiplex PCR assay. TCRdb provides this immuneACCESS table in a form limited to in-frame rearrangements. Some clones are lacking; in checked studies, under half of them reflect an unresolved V gene, and why the rest are absent is not known. This sample lists more than 95,000 clones; around 92% were detected once. 0.58% of the sample is held by the ten biggest clonotypes. Per the germline V gene, SGDLS is the CDR1 and YYNGEE is the CDR2. V is clipped by 0 bases and J by 4 bases, and the sequence between their germline boundaries is 8 bases long. From cysteine to phenylalanine, the CDR3 is 14 amino acids long. Just CDR3 DNA is preserved here, 42 bases in frame from base 1. Worth noting for this clone: No antigen is known for it. One base away there is no much larger clone; base qualities are not given.

This clonotype was obtained from a man older than 75 with head and neck cancer. Sequencing was carried out using PBMCs. This chain is built from TRBV9 and TRBJ2-1; TRBD2 is perhaps the D gene, given 6 matching bases. The sequenced DNA is TGTGCCAGCAGCGTAGGGGGGACTTACAATGAGCAGTTCTTC. This codes for CASSVGGTYNEQFF.